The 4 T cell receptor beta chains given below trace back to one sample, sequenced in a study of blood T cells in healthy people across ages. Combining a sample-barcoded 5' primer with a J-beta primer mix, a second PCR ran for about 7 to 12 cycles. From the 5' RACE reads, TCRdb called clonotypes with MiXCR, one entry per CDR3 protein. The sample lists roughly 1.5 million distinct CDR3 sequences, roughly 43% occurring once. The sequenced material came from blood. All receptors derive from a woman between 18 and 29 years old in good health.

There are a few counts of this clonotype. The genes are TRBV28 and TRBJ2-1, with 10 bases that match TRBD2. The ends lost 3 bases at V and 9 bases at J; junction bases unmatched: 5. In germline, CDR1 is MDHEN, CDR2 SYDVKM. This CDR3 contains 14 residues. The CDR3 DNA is TGTGCCAGCAGTTTCCGAGCGGGAGGGCTTGAGCAGTTCTTC. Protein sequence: CASSFRAGGLEQFF.

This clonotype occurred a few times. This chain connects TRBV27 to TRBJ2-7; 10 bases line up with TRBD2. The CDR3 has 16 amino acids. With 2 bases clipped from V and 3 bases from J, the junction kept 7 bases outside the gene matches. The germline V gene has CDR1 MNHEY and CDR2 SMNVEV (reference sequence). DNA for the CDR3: TGTGCCAGCAGTTTAGACGTAGCGGGAGGATACTACGAGCAGTACTTC. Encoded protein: CASSLDVAGGYYEQYF.

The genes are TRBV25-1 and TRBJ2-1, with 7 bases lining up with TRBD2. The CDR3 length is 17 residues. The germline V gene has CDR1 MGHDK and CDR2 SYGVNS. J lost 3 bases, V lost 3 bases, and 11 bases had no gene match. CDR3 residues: CASSEFGGVRFYNEQFF. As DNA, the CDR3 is TGTGCCAGCAGTGAGTTTGGGGGGGTCCGTTTCTACAATGAGCAGTTCTTC.

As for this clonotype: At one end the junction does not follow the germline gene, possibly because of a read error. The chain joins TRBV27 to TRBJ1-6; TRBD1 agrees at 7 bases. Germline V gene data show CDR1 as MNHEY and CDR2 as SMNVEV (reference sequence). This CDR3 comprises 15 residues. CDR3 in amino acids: CVSSDDRANNSPLHF. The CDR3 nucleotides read TGTGTCAGCAGTGATGACAGGGCAAATAATTCACCCCTCCACTTT.